This T cell receptor beta chain was captured in a study of T cells after yellow fever vaccination. General study results and limits: The booster saw the reappearance of most primary-vaccination clones (roughly 97% CD4, 80% to 90% CD8). When the response was secondary, it was weaker but reached its peak faster, day 5 versus 15.

TCRdb recomputed calls from the 5' RACE reads with MiXCR, one row per CDR3 protein. Of about 260,000 distinct CDR3 sequences listed, over 10% were seen once; the top ten hold 0.45% to 0.65%. Regarding this clonotype: Its antigen is unidentified.

Trimming left V 1 base short and J 4 bases short, with 4 bases between. CDR3 length: 12 residues. In germline, CDR1 is ENHRY, CDR2 SYGVKD. The origin of this receptor is a man aged 25 to 40 who received the YFV17D yellow fever vaccine. This material consisted of CD4+ T cells sorted from PBMCs, taken 45 days after the yellow fever booster vaccination. This sequence joins TRBV10-3 and TRBJ1-1; D is unresolved. The CDR3 DNA reads TGTGCCATCAGTGAGTATCTCACTGAAGCTTTCTTT. This sequence encodes CAISEYLTEAFF.